Listed below are T cell receptor beta chains from one sample, sequenced in a study of T cell responses to AZD1222 COVID-19 vaccine. Libraries were prepared by immunoSEQ multiplex PCR; TCRdb keeps only in-frame clonotypes and omits some of them. The data hold 40,000 to 50,000 clones, with around 88% observed a single time. The sample in question was peripheral blood, obtained 28 days after the second AZD1222 dose. These receptors all stem from an adult who received the AZD1222 COVID-19 vaccine. Both conserved end residues are part of each CDR3. The order of the fields is J gene, D gene, V gene, clone size, CDR3 DNA, CDR3 protein. The D gene is left open where the match is weak. Part of the rows lack a size; the others show once, few, many or a class for expanded clones.

TRBJ1-1,TRBD1,TRBV30,once,TGTGCCTGGAGTGTACTGGGGACAGGGAAGACTGAAGCTTTCTTT,CAWSVLGTGKTEAFF
TRBJ1-5,TRBD1,TRBV6-5,once,TGTGCCAGCAGTTACGCGGGACAGGGCAGGCCCCAGCATTTT,CASSYAGQGRPQHF
TRBJ1-5,.,TRBV3-1/TRBV3-2,.,TGTGCCAGCAGCCAAGGACCGAATCAGCCCCAGCATTTT,CASSQGPNQPQHF
TRBJ2-7,.,TRBV3-1/TRBV3-2,.,TGTGCCAGCAGCCAACAACTTAGGTTACACGAGCAGTACTTC,CASSQQLRLHEQYF
TRBJ1-1,.,TRBV12-3/TRBV12-4,.,TGTGCCAGCAGTCCCGGGACTAACACTGAAGCTTTCTTT,CASSPGTNTEAFF
TRBJ1-1,.,TRBV6-1,.,TGTGCCAGCAGTGAATTGAGGGGTTACGGTTTCTTT,CASSELRGYGFF
TRBJ2-1,TRBD2,TRBV5-1,.,TGCGCCAGCAGCATCGGGACTAGCGACAGAAATGAGCAGTTCTTC,CASSIGTSDRNEQFF
TRBJ1-2,.,TRBV15,.,TGTGCCACCAGCAGAGATATCCAGGGAGGTTGGGACTTC,CATSRDIQGGWDF
TRBJ1-5,.,TRBV6-5,.,TGTGCCAGCAGTTGGACGGACACCGGGGGCAATCAGCCCCAGCATTTT,CASSWTDTGGNQPQHF
TRBJ2-4,.,TRBV3-1/TRBV3-2,.,TGTGCCAGCAGCCAAGATCTGTCAGGGAGAGCCAAAAACATTCAGTACTTC,CASSQDLSGRAKNIQYF
TRBJ2-1,TRBD1,TRBV6-6,.,TGTGCCAGCAGTCAGGGACAGGTTCCCTACAATGAGCAGTTCTTC,CASSQGQVPYNEQFF
TRBJ2-1,.,TRBV15,.,TGTGCCACCAGCACACGAAATGAGCAGTTCTTC,CATSTRNEQFF
TRBJ1-2,.,TRBV3-1/TRBV3-2,.,TGTGCCAGCAGCCGAGGGGCAGGGGATAACTATGGCTACACCTTC,CASSRGAGDNYGYTF
TRBJ1-1,.,TRBV7-3,.,TGTGCCAGCAGCCCGACGGCCTTGAACACTGAAGCTTTCTTT,CASSPTALNTEAFF
TRBJ1-5,.,TRBV7-9,few,TGTGCCAGCAGCTTAGACGGGGCTCGGGGCAATCAGCCCCAGCATTTT,CASSLDGARGNQPQHF
TRBJ1-2,.,TRBV12-3/TRBV12-4,.,TGTGCCAGCAGTTTTGAGTGGGGACATGGCTACACCTTC,CASSFEWGHGYTF
TRBJ1-3,.,TRBV7-9,.,TGTGCCAGCAGCCCACCGGGACCTCACTCTGGAAACACCATATATTTT,CASSPPGPHSGNTIYF
TRBJ1-3,.,TRBV27,.,TGTGCCAGCATGCTGGTGGGGCGGTCTGGAAACACCATATATTTT,CASMLVGRSGNTIYF
TRBJ2-1,.,TRBV6-1,.,TGTGCCAGCAGTGACAGGGGGGTCGGCAATGAGCAGTTCTTC,CASSDRGVGNEQFF
TRBJ2-1,.,TRBV5-1,.,TGCGCCAGCAGCTTGGATGGAAATAGTGAGCAGTTCTTC,CASSLDGNSEQFF
TRBJ2-3,TRBD2,TRBV7-2,.,TGTGCCAGCAGCTCCTTAGCGGGACGCACAGATACGCAGTATTTT,CASSSLAGRTDTQYF
TRBJ2-1,TRBD2,TRBV24-1,.,TGTGCCACCAGTGATTCCAGCGGGAGCGGTGGGAACAATGAGCAGTTCTTC,CATSDSSGSGGNNEQFF
TRBJ1-2,.,TRBV19,.,TGTGCCAGTAGCCACGGCAACCCAAACTATGGCTACACCTTC,CASSHGNPNYGYTF
TRBJ1-6,TRBD1,TRBV4-3,.,TGCGCCAGCAGCCAAGGGACAGGGTTGTCCTATAATTCACCCCTCCACTTT,CASSQGTGLSYNSPLHF
TRBJ2-2,TRBD1,TRBV7-9,once,TGTGCCAGCAGCTTAGCGGGGACAGGAAATTTGGGCACCGGGGAGCTGTTTTTT,CASSLAGTGNLGTGELFF
TRBJ2-7,.,TRBV9,.,TGTGCCAGCAGCGACGTGCAGGGCTACGAGCAGTACTTC,CASSDVQGYEQYF
TRBJ1-2,.,TRBV5-6,.,TGTGCCAGCAGCTTGGCTCGGGGTTCCTATGGCTACACCTTC,CASSLARGSYGYTF
TRBJ1-5,.,TRBV14,.,TGTGCCAGCAGTTTCTCGAGTTTTCAGCCCCAGCATTTT,CASSFSSFQPQHF
TRBJ1-5,TRBD1,TRBV7-9,.,TGTGCCAGCAGCTTAGGCAGACAGGGACGTCAGCCCCAGCATTTT,CASSLGRQGRQPQHF
TRBJ2-3,.,TRBV29-1,.,TGCAGCGTTAAGGGAGGAGAAGGTACGCAGTATTTT,CSVKGGEGTQYF
TRBJ1-4,.,TRBV6-5,.,TGTGCCAGCAGTTACTCTGGGACTCTTGCTAATGAAAAACTGTTTTTT,CASSYSGTLANEKLFF
TRBJ2-1,TRBD2,TRBV7-6,.,TGTGCCAGCAGCTTAGCGGGGCTAGCGGGAGCCAATGAGCAGTTCTTC,CASSLAGLAGANEQFF
TRBJ1-1,.,TRBV18,.,TGTGCCAGCTCACTTGCAGCCGGCGAGGCGAACACTGAAGCTTTCTTT,CASSLAAGEANTEAFF
TRBJ1-5,TRBD1,TRBV27,.,TGTGCCAGCAGGGACAGGGGGTGGGGCAATCAGCCCCAGCATTTT,CASRDRGWGNQPQHF
TRBJ1-2,TRBD1,TRBV2,.,TGTGCCAGCAGCGACCAGGGGGCCCATGGCTACACCTTC,CASSDQGAHGYTF
TRBJ2-7,.,TRBV7-6,.,TGTGCCAGCAGCCCTCAGGTGGGGCGGTCCAACGAGCAGTACTTC,CASSPQVGRSNEQYF
TRBJ2-3,.,TRBV3-1/TRBV3-2,.,TGTGCCAGCTCCCGAGGCGCCGATACGCAGTATTTT,CASSRGADTQYF
TRBJ2-7,TRBD1,TRBV4-3,.,TGCGCCAGCAGCCAAGATCGGACAGGGACAACCTACGAGCAGTACTTC,CASSQDRTGTTYEQYF
TRBJ2-7,.,TRBV7-2,.,TGTGCCAGCAGCAAAACGGGACTGATAACATACGAGCAGTACTTC,CASSKTGLITYEQYF
TRBJ2-1,.,TRBV5-6,.,TGTGCCAGCAGCTTGGGGCGCCGCGGCGATGAGCAGTTCTTC,CASSLGRRGDEQFF
TRBJ1-6,.,TRBV5-6,.,TGTGCCAGCAGCTTGGGAAATTCACCCCTCCACTTT,CASSLGNSPLHF
TRBJ1-6,TRBD1,TRBV10-3,.,TGTGCCATCAGGGCGATACAGGGGACTTCACCCCTCCACTTT,CAIRAIQGTSPLHF
TRBJ1-1,.,TRBV5-1,.,TGCGCCAGCAGCTCATTGGTCACCCCGGGCGACACTGAAGCTTTCTTT,CASSSLVTPGDTEAFF
TRBJ2-5,.,TRBV5-1,.,TGCGCCAGCAGTGCTCGGGGGAACCAAGAGACCCAGTACTTC,CASSARGNQETQYF
TRBJ1-2,.,TRBV20-1,once,TGCAGTGCTAGAGTGGATGGCTACACCTTC,CSARVDGYTF